The T cell receptor beta chain under discussion was sequenced for a study of cytomegalovirus exposure and HLA in healthy donors. General observations from the study: Based on reports, TCR beta sequences accurately predicted HLA-A and HLA-B alleles for most subjects. When analyzed later, a missense DCLRE1C variant was found to be linked to TCR beta V- and J-gene trimming. Associated with HLA alleles at 0.05 false discovery rate in a later analysis were some 16,000 TCR beta sequences.

Trimming shortened V by 1 base and J by 0 bases, and 9 bases separated the two germline ends. The CDR3 is 15 residues long. Germline assignment: CDR1 SGHVS and CDR2 FQNEAQ. Details on this clone: Its antigen is as yet unknown.

Primers: 60 Vbeta forward and 13 Jbeta reverse. Only in-frame clones appear in the TCRdb table, and some are missing; sequencing was by immunoSEQ multiplex PCR. The profile shows over 85,000 clones, approximately 79% of them singletons. Sequences were obtained from PBMCs. This receptor was taken from a man aged 25-45 years in good health and CMV-seropositive. The chain carries TRBV7-8 and TRBJ2-5, with D perhaps TRBD2 (6 bases). CDR3 amino acids: CASSLVGGNQETQYF. CDR3 coding DNA: TGTGCCAGCAGCTTAGTTGGGGGGAACCAAGAGACCCAGTACTTC.